Presented here are 10 T cell receptor beta chains from one specimen sequenced in a study of T-cell memory formation after mild COVID-19. One entry per CDR3 protein results from TCRdb running MiXCR on the 5' RACE reads. The sample consists of approximately 430,000 distinct CDR3 sequences, around 22% of them appearing once. What was sequenced was PBMCs or a T cell subset sorted from them (not recorded which). These receptors all stem from an adult woman who had mild COVID-19 (a few samples of this study predate the infection). Cell type and time point are not known.

In this sample, this clonotype turned up a few times. The chain employs TRBV9 and TRBJ1-1, with a weak D call TRBD1 (5 bases). CDR1 is SGDLS, CDR2 YYNGEE, per germline. The CDR3 contains 16 residues. Trimming removed 0 bases at V and 4 bases at J, with 16 bases between. The CDR3 here is CASSVATGRGATEAFF. The CDR3 DNA reads as TGTGCCAGCAGCGTAGCGACCGGGAGGGGTGCCACTGAAGCTTTCTTT.

The chain recombines TRBV23-1 with TRBJ2-2, with D perhaps matching TRBD1 (6 bases). TRBV23-1 is reported as an ORF; its role is uncertain. The CDR3 totals 12 residues. V lost 9 bases, J lost 8 bases, and 13 bases lay in between. The CDR3 DNA sequence: TGCGCCAGACAACCAGGACAGGGGGAGCTGTTTTTT. Encoded protein: CARQPGQGELFF.

This clonotype was counted a few times. The chain joins TRBV9 to TRBJ2-7; 12 bases map to TRBD2. The germline V gene encodes CDR1 SGDLS and CDR2 YYNGEE. CDR3 length: 18 amino acids. V lost 3 bases to trimming and J lost 3 bases; unmatched junction nucleotides: 13. The CDR3 coding sequence is TGTGCCAGCAGCGCTCTAGCGGGGGGGCCGGGCTGGGACTACGAGCAGTACTTC. Residues: CASSALAGGPGWDYEQYF. The full variable domain, completed using reference TRBV9 and TRBJ2-7, is DSGVTQTPKHLITATGQRVTLRCSPRSGDLSVYWYQQSLDQGLQFLIQYYNGEERAKGNILERFSAQQFPDLHSELNLSSLELGDSALYFCASSALAGGPGWDYEQYFGPGTRLTVT.

This chain links TRBV5-6 with TRBJ2-5; D remains ambiguous. The germline CDR1 and CDR2 sequences are SGHDT and YYEEEE. The CDR3 covers 14 residues. CDR3: CATQNGQYEETQYF. The CDR3 DNA reads TGTGCAACCCAAAACGGGCAGTACGAAGAGACCCAGTACTTC.

The chain has TRBV11-1 and TRBJ2-1; the match to TRBD1 covers 9 bases. The length of the CDR3 is 18 residues. CDR1 and CDR2 (germline): SGHAT, FQDESV (reference sequence). The V and J ends lost 0 bases and 5 bases, in that order; junction bases with no gene match: 11. The DNA of the CDR3 is TGTGCCAGCAGCTTAGCGATACTTGGGACAGGGAGAAACAATGAGCAGTTCTTC. This translates into CASSLAILGTGRNNEQFF.

Here the CDR3 DNA reads TGTGCCACCAGTGCTGGAGGCTACGAGCAGTACTTC. The encoded protein is CATSAGGYEQYF. The chain couples TRBV24-1 to TRBJ2-7; TRBD2 is a possible D gene (5 bases). Germline assignment: CDR1 KGHDR and CDR2 SFDVKD. Trimming removed 5 bases at V and 3 bases at J, with 7 bases between. The CDR3 has 12 amino acids.

This clonotype was seen a handful of times. The rearrangement uses TRBV4-3 and TRBJ2-4; the D is unclear. Trimming shortened V by 0 bases and J by 0 bases, and 12 bases separated the two germline ends. The CDR3 totals 17 residues. CDR1 and CDR2 from the germline V gene are LGHNA and YSLEER. This CDR3 is CASSQEVWAQAKNIQYF. The CDR3 DNA reads TGCGCCAGCAGCCAAGAAGTCTGGGCTCAAGCCAAAAACATTCAGTACTTC.

This clonotype was seen more than once but under ten times. V usage is TRBV5-1 and J usage is TRBJ2-1; 8 bases agree with TRBD2. CDR1 SGHRS and CDR2 YFSETQ come from the germline V gene. The CDR3 consists of 17 residues. The V gene end was trimmed by 0 bases and the J gene end by 2 bases; junction bases not matched to a gene: 7. The DNA for the CDR3 is TGCGCCAGCAGCTTGGCCGAAGCGGGGGAGACCTACAATGAGCAGTTCTTC. Amino acids: CASSLAEAGETYNEQFF.

This clonotype came up a few times. The chain is built from TRBV11-2 and TRBJ2-1, with 7 bases lining up with TRBD1. Germline V gene data show CDR1 as SGHAT and CDR2 as FQNNGV. The CDR3 has 16 residues. Unmatched junction bases numbered 11, after V lost 5 bases and J lost 4 bases. In DNA, the CDR3 is TGTGCCAGCAGCCAAGGGACAGCTACGGGTTACAATGAGCAGTTCTTC. This gives the protein CASSQGTATGYNEQFF.

This clonotype was detected only a few times. V is TRBV6-5 and J is TRBJ1-2; 7 bases agree with TRBD1. CDR1 MNHEY and CDR2 SVGAGI come from the germline V gene. The CDR3 totals 23 residues. The trim removed 2 bases at V and 2 bases at J, leaving 29 bases unmatched. DNA of the CDR3: TGTGCCAGCAGTTACACGGGGGACCTGAGGTGGATTGGGACAGTTCCCCTCAACTATGGCTACACCTTC. Its protein product is CASSYTGDLRWIGTVPLNYGYTF.